This is a list of T cell receptor beta chains from one sample in a study of Ad26.COV2.S vaccination and SARS-CoV-2 variants. Libraries were prepared by immunoSEQ multiplex PCR; TCRdb keeps only in-frame clonotypes and omits some of them. Here the sample spans some 330,000 clones, 85% to 90% being singletons. The specimen comprised peripheral blood, sampled in a trial of Ad26.COV2.S vaccine versus placebo. These receptors were collected from a person between 18 and 60 years old who received the Ad26.COV2.S COVID-19 vaccine or a placebo. Each CDR3 is given with its conserved first and last residue. Fields, in order: D gene, clone size, J gene, V gene, CDR3 protein, CDR3 DNA. A D gene is named only where the DNA matches it firmly. Not all rows give a size; the values are once, few, many and, for expanded clones, a class.

d_gene: .
abundance: .
j_gene: TRBJ1-3
v_gene: TRBV3-1/TRBV3-2
CDR3aa: CASSQSATGNTIYF
CDR3nt: TGTGCCAGCAGCCAATCGGCTACGGGAAACACCATATATTTT

d_gene: .
abundance: .
j_gene: TRBJ2-5
v_gene: TRBV27
CDR3aa: CASSFRGETQYF
CDR3nt: TGTGCCAGCAGTTTTCGGGGAGAGACCCAGTACTTC

d_gene: .
abundance: .
j_gene: TRBJ2-5
v_gene: TRBV11-3
CDR3aa: CASSLGWQVGETQYF
CDR3nt: TGTGCCAGCAGCTTAGGGTGGCAGGTTGGAGAGACCCAGTACTTC

d_gene: TRBD1
abundance: .
j_gene: TRBJ2-1
v_gene: TRBV7-2
CDR3aa: CASSLGQGNHEQFF
CDR3nt: TGTGCCAGCAGCTTGGGACAGGGGAACCATGAGCAGTTCTTC

d_gene: TRBD1
abundance: .
j_gene: TRBJ2-7
v_gene: TRBV6-5
CDR3aa: CASTRTGPYEQYF
CDR3nt: TGTGCCAGCACCAGGACAGGGCCCTACGAGCAGTACTTC

d_gene: .
abundance: .
j_gene: TRBJ2-1
v_gene: TRBV4-1
CDR3aa: CASGPLGSGSSYNEQFF
CDR3nt: TGCGCCAGCGGACCCCTTGGTAGCGGCAGTTCTTACAATGAGCAGTTCTTC

d_gene: TRBD2
abundance: .
j_gene: TRBJ2-7
v_gene: TRBV18
CDR3aa: CASSPRTSGGGYEQYF
CDR3nt: TGTGCCAGCTCACCACGGACTAGCGGGGGGGGGTACGAGCAGTACTTC

d_gene: .
abundance: .
j_gene: TRBJ2-7
v_gene: TRBV19
CDR3aa: CASSIAPTRYEQYF
CDR3nt: TGTGCCAGTAGTATTGCGCCAACAAGGTACGAGCAGTACTTC

d_gene: TRBD1
abundance: .
j_gene: TRBJ1-5
v_gene: TRBV28
CDR3aa: CASTPPRGRFRGQPQHF
CDR3nt: TGTGCCAGCACCCCCCCCAGGGGGCGCTTTCGAGGGCAGCCCCAGCATTTT

d_gene: .
abundance: .
j_gene: TRBJ2-3
v_gene: TRBV11-3
CDR3aa: CASRPRGTDTQYF
CDR3nt: TGTGCCAGCCGCCCTAGGGGCACAGATACGCAGTATTTT

d_gene: TRBD1
abundance: .
j_gene: TRBJ1-1
v_gene: TRBV5-4
CDR3aa: CASSLGTGGNTEAFF
CDR3nt: TGTGCCAGCAGCTTGGGGACAGGAGGGAACACTGAAGCTTTCTTT

d_gene: TRBD2
abundance: once
j_gene: TRBJ2-2
v_gene: TRBV2
CDR3aa: CASRALAGGVNTGELFF
CDR3nt: TGTGCCAGCAGAGCACTAGCGGGGGGGGTGAACACCGGGGAGCTGTTTTTT

d_gene: .
abundance: .
j_gene: TRBJ1-6
v_gene: TRBV7-2
CDR3aa: CASSQRHWQPWGGSPLHF
CDR3nt: TGTGCCAGCAGCCAAAGACATTGGCAGCCTTGGGGTGGTTCACCCCTCCACTTT

d_gene: TRBD1
abundance: .
j_gene: TRBJ1-2
v_gene: TRBV5-1
CDR3aa: CASSPGQVFYGYTF
CDR3nt: TGCGCCAGCAGCCCCGGACAGGTGTTCTATGGCTACACCTTC

d_gene: .
abundance: .
j_gene: TRBJ2-1
v_gene: TRBV5-1
CDR3aa: CASSLVGEQFF
CDR3nt: TGCGCCAGCAGCTTGGTGGGTGAGCAGTTCTTC

d_gene: .
abundance: .
j_gene: TRBJ2-7
v_gene: TRBV7-9
CDR3aa: CASSSAGTGSYEQYF
CDR3nt: TGTGCCAGCAGCTCCGCCGGGACCGGATCCTACGAGCAGTACTTC